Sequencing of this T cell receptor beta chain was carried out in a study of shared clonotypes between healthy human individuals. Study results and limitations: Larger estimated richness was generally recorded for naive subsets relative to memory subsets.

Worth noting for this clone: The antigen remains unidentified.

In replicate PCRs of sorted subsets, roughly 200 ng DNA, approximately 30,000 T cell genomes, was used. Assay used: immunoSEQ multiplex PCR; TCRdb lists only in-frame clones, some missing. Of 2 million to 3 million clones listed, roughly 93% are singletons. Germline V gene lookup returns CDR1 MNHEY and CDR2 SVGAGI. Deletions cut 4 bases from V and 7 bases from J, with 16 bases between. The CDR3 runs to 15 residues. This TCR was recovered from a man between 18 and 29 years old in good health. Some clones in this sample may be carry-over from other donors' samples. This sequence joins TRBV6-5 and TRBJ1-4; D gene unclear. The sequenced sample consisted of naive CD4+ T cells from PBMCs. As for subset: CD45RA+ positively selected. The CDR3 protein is CASSFLAGRGEKLFF. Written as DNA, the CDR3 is TGTGCCAGCAGTTTCCTCGCAGGACGAGGTGAAAAACTGTTTTTT.